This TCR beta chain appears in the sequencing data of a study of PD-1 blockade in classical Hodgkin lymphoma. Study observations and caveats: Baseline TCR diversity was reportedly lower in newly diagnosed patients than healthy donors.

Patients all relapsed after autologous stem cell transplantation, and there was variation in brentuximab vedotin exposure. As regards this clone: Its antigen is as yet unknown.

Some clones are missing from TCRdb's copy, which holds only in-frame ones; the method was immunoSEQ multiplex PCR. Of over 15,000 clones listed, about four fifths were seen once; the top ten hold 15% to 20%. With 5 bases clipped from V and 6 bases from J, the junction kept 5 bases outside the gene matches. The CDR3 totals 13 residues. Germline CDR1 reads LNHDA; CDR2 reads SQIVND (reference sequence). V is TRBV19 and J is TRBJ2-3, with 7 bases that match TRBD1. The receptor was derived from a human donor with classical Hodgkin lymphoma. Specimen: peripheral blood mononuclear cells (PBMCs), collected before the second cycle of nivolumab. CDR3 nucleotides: TGTGCCAGTAGTGAACAGGGGTGGGATACGCAGTATTTT. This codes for CASSEQGWDTQYF.